This T cell receptor beta chain was sequenced during a study of blood T cell repertoires in COVID-19. The overall study: Sources were T cells, B-cell-depleted T cells, or PBMCs; the material itself was cDNA or gDNA.

The V gene's germline CDR1 is SGHDT and CDR2 YYEEEE. Trimming removed 5 bases from V and 4 bases from J; junction bases left unmatched: 2. CDR3 length equals 14 residues. The authors' processing: Estimation of nucleated cell counts relied on the amplification of reference gene primers. Method: immunoSEQ multiplex PCR; TCRdb's copy keeps in-frame clones and lacks some. V and J calls plus clone size are reproduced from that table; the DNA served to infer D and trimming. The sample carries 94,000 or so clones, around nine tenths recorded once. This sequence joins TRBV5-6 and TRBJ2-3, with 12 bases fitting TRBD2. The origin of this receptor is a woman aged 70-85 years with acute or convalescent COVID-19. Sequencing was carried out using peripheral blood. CDR3 nucleotide sequence: TGTGCCAGCAGACTAGCGGGAGGCCCAGATACGCAGTATTTT. Translation: CASRLAGGPDTQYF.